One and the same sample provided the 4 T cell receptor beta chains below, sequenced in a study of shared clonotypes between healthy human individuals. Profiling relied on immunoSEQ multiplex PCR, and the TCRdb table lists in-frame clones only, not all of them. The table records roughly 490,000 clones, approximately 80% of them present only once. The sequencing sample was made of PBMCs. These receptors were obtained from a woman aged 40-49 years in good health. Some clones in this sample may be carry-over from other donors' samples.

This clone came up once. This chain links TRBV9 with TRBJ2-7; either TRBD1 or TRBD2 may supply D (5 bases each). The CDR3 contains 15 residues. Trimming took off 3 bases at V and 0 bases at J, with 13 bases between the two ends. CDR1 is SGDLS, CDR2 YYNGEE, per germline. The CDR3 DNA sequence: TGTGCCAGCAGCGGTGGGGACCGGCCCTCCTACGAGCAGTACTTC. Amino acids: CASSGGDRPSYEQYF.

This clone was counted ten times or more. V is TRBV5-1 and J is TRBJ2-2, with 7 bases identical to TRBD2. The V gene's germline CDR1 is SGHRS and CDR2 YFSETQ. The CDR3 sequence is 16 residues long. Germline trimming cut 0 bases from V and 4 bases from J; bases unmatched to any gene: 6. CDR3 nucleotides: TGCGCCAGCAGCTTGGTCTTAGGCGGGGGCACCGGGGAGCTGTTTTTT. As protein: CASSLVLGGGTGELFF.

This clone is a singleton in its sample. The CDR3: CASSPPLTGTYEQYF. The CDR3 DNA reads TGCGCCAGCAGCCCGCCCCTGACAGGGACCTACGAGCAGTACTTC. The chain links TRBV5-1 to TRBJ2-7, with 7 bases that match TRBD1. J was trimmed by 2 bases and V by 4 bases; bases with no gene match: 9. CDR1 is SGHRS, CDR2 YFSETQ, per germline. The CDR3 consists of 15 residues.

V and J are TRBV6-6 and TRBJ1-1, with D possibly being TRBD1 (5 bases). Trimming removed 7 bases from V and 2 bases from J, with 17 bases in between. The germline V gene encodes CDR1 MNHNY and CDR2 SVGAGI (reference sequence). This CDR3 comprises 15 residues. In DNA form, the CDR3 reads TGTGCCAGCACCGCAGGGCCAACAGAAAACACTGAAGCTTTCTTT. This gives the protein CASTAGPTENTEAFF.